This TCR beta chain is from a study of T cells after yellow fever vaccination. Making TCR cDNA involved 5'RACE template switching, which added UMIs and a universal primer site. Each CDR3 protein gets one entry after TCRdb re-called the 5' RACE reads with MiXCR. The table shows some 350,000 distinct CDR3 sequences, with 8.7% occurring only once. A word on this clonotype: Its antigen is undetermined.

General observations from the study: In FACS-sorted repertoires, abundant clonotypes from the bulk population could appear as contaminants. Reappearance after the booster was observed for most primary-vaccination clones (roughly 97% CD4, about 91% CD8).

Trimming took 1 base from V and 0 from J, leaving 7 bases between them. The V gene's germline CDR1 is DFQATT and CDR2 SNEGSKA (reference sequence). The CDR3 covers 15 residues. The receptor was derived from a man aged 18 to 29 who received the YFV17D yellow fever vaccine. The chain recombines TRBV20-1 with TRBJ2-6; D remains unclear. Sequencing used PBMCs, obtained on the day of the first yellow fever vaccination. The DNA of the CDR3 is TGCAGTGCTAGAGGTGCCAACTCTGGGGCCAACGTCCTGACTTTC. Residues: CSARGANSGANVLTF.